This T cell receptor beta chain stems from a study of OX40 agonist ivuxolimab in advanced cancers. The germline gives CDR1 SGHRS, CDR2 YFSETQ. The ends were cut back, 0 bases at V and 2 bases at J, with 6 bases in the middle. The CDR3 has 14 amino acids. The sample holds a few counts of this clone. The sample contains more than one DNA sequence encoding this CDR3. Produced via immunoSEQ multiplex PCR; TCRdb's table is partial and in-frame only. The sample contains 30,000 or so clones, about four fifths of which appear only once. This TCR was sampled from an adult with an advanced solid tumor such as melanoma, head and neck, liver or kidney cancer. The starting material was CD4+ or CD8+ T cells sorted from blood, obtained in a trial of the OX40 agonist ivuxolimab. This sequence joins TRBV5-1 and TRBJ2-1; TRBD1 might be the D (6 bases). CDR3 nucleotide sequence: TGCGCCAGCAGCTTGGGGGGGCCCTACAATGAGCAGTTCTTC. Its protein is CASSLGGPYNEQFF.